This T cell receptor (beta chain) was retrieved from a study of OX40 agonist ivuxolimab in advanced cancers. Background on the study: A male proportion of about 84% was recorded, with mean age approximately 60 years and range about 20 to 90. Partial responses were achieved by three patients, one with hepatocellular carcinoma and two with cutaneous melanoma.

Method: immunoSEQ multiplex PCR; TCRdb's copy keeps in-frame clones and lacks some. The sample lists about 28,000 clones; roughly 86% were seen once. This clone has only one observation. What it binds is not known. Broader study findings: The investigators did not determine what antigen specificity the expanded peripheral T cells had.

Per germline, CDR1 MDHEN and CDR2 SYDVKM. V dropped 7 bases and J dropped 4 bases, with 17 bases sitting between them. There are 15 residues in the CDR3. The sequence was collected from an adult with an advanced solid tumor such as melanoma, head and neck, liver or kidney cancer. This specimen was CD4+ or CD8+ T cells sorted from blood, taken in a trial of the OX40 agonist ivuxolimab. The gene calls are TRBV28 and TRBJ1-5; no reliable D call. This CDR3 reads CASTQVGRRNQPQHF. CDR3 nucleotide sequence: TGTGCCAGCACCCAAGTGGGGAGACGGAATCAGCCCCAGCATTTT.